These 27 T cell receptor beta chains originate from one sample sequenced in a study of blood T cell repertoires in COVID-19. The method was immunoSEQ multiplex PCR; TCRdb's version includes in-frame clones alone and lacks a portion of them. The table records about 120,000 clones, 80% to 90% of them present only once. Sequences were obtained from peripheral blood. These TCRs come from a man in his forties or fifties with acute or convalescent COVID-19.

The chain carries TRBV2 and TRBJ2-3; tentatively, D is TRBD2 (5 bases). Germline CDR1 and CDR2: SNHLY and FYNNEI. The ends were cut back, 8 bases at V and 2 bases at J, with 11 bases in the middle. This CDR3 is built from 13 residues. The CDR3 sequence: CASRGLYTDTQYF. CDR3 sequence (DNA): TGTGCCAGCCGCGGACTCTACACAGATACGCAGTATTTT.

This clone has a single count. The genes are TRBV18 and TRBJ2-7; tentative D call: TRBD2 (6 bases). With 1 base removed from V and 0 bases from J, the gap between germline ends came to 13 bases. The CDR3 is 16 residues long. Germline V CDR1 and CDR2: KGHSH, LQKENI. Here the CDR3 DNA reads TGTGCCAGCTCACCACTGGCTAGCGAGAGCTCCTACGAGCAGTACTTC. This gives the protein CASSPLASESSYEQYF.

The gene calls are TRBV18 and TRBJ2-3; 10 bases are a match to TRBD2. Germline loops: CDR1 KGHSH, CDR2 LQKENI. This CDR3 region has 14 residues. The trim removed 3 bases at V and 6 bases at J, leaving 3 bases unmatched. The CDR3: CASSPTSGVDTQYF. Written as DNA, the CDR3 is TGTGCCAGCTCACCCACTAGCGGGGTTGATACGCAGTATTTT.

The chain recombines TRBV7-6 with TRBJ2-1; possible D gene TRBD2, 5 bases. The germline V gene has CDR1 SGHVS and CDR2 FNYEAQ. This CDR3 region has 16 residues. Trimming left V 2 bases short and J 0 bases short, with 11 bases between. For the CDR3, the DNA is TGTGCCAGCAGCTTATCCGGGGTGCACTCCTACAATGAGCAGTTCTTC. Translation gives CASSLSGVHSYNEQFF.

The gene calls are TRBV11-3 and TRBJ2-1, with 11 bases that match TRBD2. The CDR3 covers 16 residues. Unmatched junction bases numbered 3, after V lost 5 bases and J lost 0 bases. The germline V gene encodes CDR1 SGHNT and CDR2 YENEEA. This CDR3 reads CASSPGLAVSYNEQFF. The CDR3 DNA reads TGTGCCAGCAGCCCGGGACTAGCGGTCTCCTACAATGAGCAGTTCTTC.

The chain is built from TRBV7-9 and TRBJ1-4; 9 bases map to TRBD1. This CDR3 is 18 amino acids long. The junction had 17 bases not matched to a gene; V was cut back by 5 bases and J by 7 bases. Germline V gene data show CDR1 as SEHNR and CDR2 as FQNEAQ (reference sequence). The CDR3 reads CASSIFMILGDRVEKLFF. The DNA for the CDR3 is TGTGCCAGCAGCATTTTTATGATACTAGGGGACAGGGTTGAAAAACTGTTTTTT.

V gene TRBV5-1 combines with J gene TRBJ2-1, with 10 nucleotides matching TRBD1. Germline V gene sequence: CDR1 SGHRS, CDR2 YFSETQ. V trimming: 4 bases; J trimming: 5 bases; junction bases outside the gene matches: 6. The CDR3 covers 15 residues. As DNA, the CDR3 is TGCGCCAGCAGCCCGAGGACAGGGGGGGACAATGAGCAGTTCTTC. It translates to CASSPRTGGDNEQFF.

This clone was recorded a few times. The rearrangement links TRBV6-5 to TRBJ1-1; perhaps TRBD1 as D (6 bases). The CDR3 runs 14 residues. Trimming removed 5 bases from V and 0 bases from J, with 10 bases in between. CDR1 and CDR2 (germline): MNHEY, SVGAGI. CDR3 bases: TGTGCCAGCAGTCCTCGGACAGTGAACACTGAAGCTTTCTTT. Amino acids: CASSPRTVNTEAFF.

J is TRBJ2-5 and V is TRBV19; 13 nucleotides align to TRBD2. The CDR3 totals 16 residues. J lost 5 bases, V lost 4 bases, and 7 bases had no gene match. Germline V gene lookup returns CDR1 LNHDA and CDR2 SQIVND (reference sequence). The CDR3 DNA is TGTGCCAGTAGTAAAGGAGGGACTAGCGGGGCCGAGACCCAGTACTTC. Translated: CASSKGGTSGAETQYF.

This rearrangement joins TRBV28 to TRBJ2-1, with D tentatively TRBD2 (6 bases). Germline V gives CDR1 MDHEN, CDR2 SYDVKM. This CDR3 is 16 amino acids long. Deletions cut 10 bases from V and 3 bases from J, with 22 bases between. The CDR3 here is CANSPLSGDFYNEQFF. CDR3 nucleotide sequence: TGTGCCAACAGCCCTCTTAGCGGAGACTTCTACAATGAGCAGTTCTTC.

The J gene is TRBJ2-7, the V gene TRBV3-1 (or the pseudogene TRBV3-2), with D perhaps matching TRBD2 (6 bases). This CDR3 region has 16 residues. Germline CDR1 LGHDT, CDR2 YNNKEL (reference sequence). V dropped 0 bases and J dropped 3 bases, with 15 bases sitting between them. The CDR3 DNA reads TGTGCCAGCAGCCAAGAGCCTAGCGCCGATGGCTACGAGCAGTACTTC. Its translation: CASSQEPSADGYEQYF.

The chain uses TRBV13 and TRBJ2-7, with 12 positions matching TRBD2. V was pared by 5 bases and J by 4 bases, with 9 bases of the junction left unmatched. The CDR3 spans 16 residues. Per the germline V gene, CDR1 is PRHDT and CDR2 is FYEKMQ (reference sequence). DNA for the CDR3: TGTGCCAGCAGCGAAGCCGGACTAGCGGGATCATACGAGCAGTACTTC. Its translation: CASSEAGLAGSYEQYF.

The chain uses TRBV6-2 or TRBV6-3 and TRBJ2-3, with 9 bases lining up with TRBD1. Germline V lookup: CDR1 MNHEY, CDR2 SVGEGT. This CDR3 is built from 17 residues. V trimming: 6 bases; J trimming: 4 bases; junction bases outside the gene matches: 14. The CDR3 sequence: CASSPALGTGPPDTQYF. CDR3 nucleotide sequence: TGTGCCAGCAGCCCAGCCCTGGGGACAGGGCCGCCAGATACGCAGTATTTT.

The gene calls are TRBV4-1 and TRBJ2-2; 9 bases agree with TRBD2. Germline V CDR1 and CDR2: MGHRA, YSYEKL. The CDR3 covers 16 residues. V lost 4 bases to trimming and J lost 5 bases; unmatched junction nucleotides: 8. The CDR3 sequence: CASSPAGGSRTGELFF. The CDR3 nucleotides are TGCGCCAGCAGCCCTGCGGGGGGGAGTCGGACCGGGGAGCTGTTTTTT.

This rearrangement joins TRBV28 to TRBJ2-5, with 12 bases identical to TRBD1. This CDR3 has 15 amino acids. With 6 bases clipped from V and 5 bases from J, the junction kept 7 bases outside the gene matches. Germline V gene sequence: CDR1 MDHEN, CDR2 SYDVKM. The CDR3 protein is CASRWGTGGGETQYF. CDR3 bases: TGTGCCAGCAGATGGGGGACAGGGGGCGGGGAGACCCAGTACTTC.

The V gene is TRBV18, the J gene TRBJ2-3, with D possibly matching TRBD2 (6 bases). The CDR3 extends over 14 amino acids. Germline loops: CDR1 KGHSH, CDR2 LQKENI. V dropped 2 bases and J dropped 4 bases, with 10 bases sitting between them. CDR3 protein: CASSPGAGSDTQYF. CDR3 sequence (DNA): TGTGCCAGCTCACCAGGCGCGGGATCAGATACGCAGTATTTT.

This chain uses TRBV9 with TRBJ2-1; 7 positions match TRBD2. J was trimmed by 4 bases and V by 4 bases; bases with no gene match: 11. Germline values: CDR1 SGDLS, CDR2 YYNGEE. There are 16 residues in the CDR3. CDR3 sequence (DNA): TGTGCCAGCAGCTTAGGGGAGGGAGTCCTTTACAATGAGCAGTTCTTC. Encoded protein: CASSLGEGVLYNEQFF. Combining the CDR3 with reference TRBV9 and TRBJ2-1 gives the whole variable domain DSGVTQTPKHLITATGQRVTLRCSPRSGDLSVYWYQQSLDQGLQFLIQYYNGEERAKGNILERFSAQQFPDLHSELNLSSLELGDSALYFCASSLGEGVLYNEQFFGPGTRLTVL.

The rearrangement joins TRBV5-1 to TRBJ1-1; no firm D call. CDR3 length equals 15 residues. Germline CDR1 reads SGHRS; CDR2 reads YFSETQ. Between the trimmed V and J ends, which lost 0 bases and 0 bases, there was a span of 9 bases. The CDR3 DNA sequence: TGCGCCAGCAGCTTGGCCGTGTCGGTGAACACTGAAGCTTTCTTT. This sequence encodes CASSLAVSVNTEAFF.

Comments on this clone: Other nucleotide sequences from this sample produce the same CDR3. The chain has TRBV5-1 and TRBJ1-3; 10 bases fit TRBD1. V was pared by 2 bases and J by 2 bases, with 4 bases of the junction left unmatched. CDR3 size: 16 residues. CDR1 is SGHRS, CDR2 YFSETQ, per germline. The CDR3 sequence: CASSLRGQGTGNTIYF. CDR3 DNA: TGCGCCAGCAGCTTAAGGGGACAGGGGACTGGAAACACCATATATTTT.

The chain employs TRBV19 and TRBJ1-5, with 8 bases fitting TRBD1. After removal of 8 bases from V and 5 bases from J, the junction contained 5 bases not matched to a gene. Germline V gene lookup returns CDR1 LNHDA and CDR2 SQIVND (reference sequence). This CDR3 has 13 amino acids. In DNA, the CDR3 is TGTGCCAGTGGACAGGGAGGCGATCAGCCCCAGCATTTT. Translated, it gives CASGQGGDQPQHF.

This clone has only a few counts. The chain combines TRBV4-2 with TRBJ2-5, with 7 bases lining up with TRBD2. Trimming took 1 base from V and 5 from J; bases not matched to a gene: 10. The CDR3 consists of 16 residues. CDR1 and CDR2 from the germline V gene are LGHNA and YNFKEQ. The CDR3 region is CASSQGKSGEGETQYF. Here the CDR3 DNA reads TGTGCCAGCAGCCAAGGGAAAAGCGGGGAAGGTGAGACCCAGTACTTC.

The V gene is TRBV27, the J gene TRBJ2-7; 9 positions agree with TRBD2. Per germline, CDR1 MNHEY and CDR2 SMNVEV (reference sequence). V was pared by 5 bases and J by 6 bases, with 11 bases of the junction left unmatched. The CDR3 has 15 amino acids. CDR3: CASSQDPGTSSEQYF. In nucleotides, the CDR3 is TGTGCCAGCAGTCAAGACCCCGGGACTAGCAGCGAGCAGTACTTC.

CDR3 amino acids: CATKTSGGTDEQFF. CDR3 DNA sequence: TGTGCCACTAAGACTAGCGGGGGAACCGATGAGCAGTTCTTC. V gene TRBV19 combines with J gene TRBJ2-1; 12 nucleotides match TRBD2. Losses at the gene ends were 10 bases for V and 8 bases for J; bases not matched to a gene: 9. Germline V lookup: CDR1 LNHDA, CDR2 SQIVND (reference sequence). The CDR3 sequence is 14 residues long.

This chain connects TRBV19 to TRBJ2-7, with TRBD2 matching 10 bases. This CDR3 is 16 amino acids long. Germline loops: CDR1 LNHDA, CDR2 SQIVND (reference sequence). V dropped 5 bases and J dropped 0; count of bases not matched to a gene: 7. CDR3 protein: CASSPGLADLSYEQYF. As DNA, the CDR3 is TGTGCCAGTAGTCCCGGACTAGCGGACCTCTCCTACGAGCAGTACTTC.

J is TRBJ2-7 and V is TRBV6-1, with D hard to call. V dropped 2 bases and J dropped 3 bases, with 11 bases sitting between them. Germline assignment: CDR1 MNHNS and CDR2 SASEGT. CDR3 length equals 14 residues. CDR3 protein: CASSERRRHYEQYF. For the CDR3, the DNA is TGTGCCAGCAGTGAACGGCGCCGACACTACGAGCAGTACTTC.

This clone was counted between two and nine times. The chain employs TRBV27 and TRBJ1-6, with D hard to call. Germline assignment: CDR1 MNHEY and CDR2 SMNVEV (reference sequence). Trimming cost V 6 bases and J 3 bases, with 15 bases left between them. This CDR3 is built from 16 residues. In DNA, the CDR3 is TGTGCCAGCAGGAAGTTTATCGGGAACTATAATTCACCCCTCCACTTT. It encodes CASRKFIGNYNSPLHF.

This chain uses TRBV20-1 with TRBJ2-7; no firm D call. CDR1 and CDR2 (germline): DFQATT, SNEGSKA (reference sequence). V was trimmed by 3 bases and J by 6 bases, leaving 27 bases between them. This CDR3 is 17 amino acids long. The CDR3 sequence is CSASFGFGLVDRAEQYF. The CDR3 nucleotides are TGCAGTGCTAGTTTCGGTTTTGGCCTAGTTGATCGTGCCGAGCAGTACTTC.